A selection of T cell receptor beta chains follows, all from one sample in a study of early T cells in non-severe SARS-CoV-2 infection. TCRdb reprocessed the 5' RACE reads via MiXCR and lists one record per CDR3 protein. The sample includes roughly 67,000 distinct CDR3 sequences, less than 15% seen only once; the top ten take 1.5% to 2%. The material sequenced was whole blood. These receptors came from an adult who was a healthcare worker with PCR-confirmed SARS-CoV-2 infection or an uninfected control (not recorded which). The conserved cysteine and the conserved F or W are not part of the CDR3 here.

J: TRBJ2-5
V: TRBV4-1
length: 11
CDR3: ASSDRGKETQY

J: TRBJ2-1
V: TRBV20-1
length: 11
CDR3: SGIPESYNEQF

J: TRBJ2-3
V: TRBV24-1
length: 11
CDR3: ATSDQESDTQY

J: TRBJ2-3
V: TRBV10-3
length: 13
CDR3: AISDQRGSTDTQY

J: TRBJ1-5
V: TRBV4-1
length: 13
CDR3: ASSHTYYSNQPQH

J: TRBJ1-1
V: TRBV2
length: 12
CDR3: ASGGFPRNTEAF

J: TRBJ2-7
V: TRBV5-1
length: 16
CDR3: ASSLNAGQGFSTYEQY

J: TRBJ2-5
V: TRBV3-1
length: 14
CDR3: ASSLRTGGAKETQY

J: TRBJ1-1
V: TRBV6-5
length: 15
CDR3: ASSYWPTGNMNTEAF

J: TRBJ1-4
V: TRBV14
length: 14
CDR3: ASSQELFATNEKLF

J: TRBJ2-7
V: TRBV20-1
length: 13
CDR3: SATPDSFTLYEQY

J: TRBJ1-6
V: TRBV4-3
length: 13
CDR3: ASSQDWRGDSPLH

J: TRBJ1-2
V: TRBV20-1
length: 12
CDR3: SARPDDRNYGYT

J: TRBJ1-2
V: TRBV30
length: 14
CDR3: AWRGFETFVDYGYT

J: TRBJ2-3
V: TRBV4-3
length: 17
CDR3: ASSQDTPLTSGGADTQY

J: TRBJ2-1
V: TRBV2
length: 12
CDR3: ASSVAGGPEEQF

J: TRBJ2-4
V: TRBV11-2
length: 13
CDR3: ASSRITGAPDIQY

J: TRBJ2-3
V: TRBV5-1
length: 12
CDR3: ASSLAGSADTQY

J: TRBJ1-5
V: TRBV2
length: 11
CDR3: ATSGQDNQPQH

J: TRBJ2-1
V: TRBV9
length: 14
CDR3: ASSAQTGALRTGQF

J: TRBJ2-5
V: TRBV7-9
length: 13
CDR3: ASSSLRGSEETQY

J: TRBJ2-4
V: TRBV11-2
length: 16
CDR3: ASSSIRGRQVAKNIQY

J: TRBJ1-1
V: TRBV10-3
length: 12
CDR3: AIREQQQNTEAF

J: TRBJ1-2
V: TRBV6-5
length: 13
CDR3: ASSYSKPENYGYT

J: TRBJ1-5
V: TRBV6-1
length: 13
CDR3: ARKPGQGSNQPQH

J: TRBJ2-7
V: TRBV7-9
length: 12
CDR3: ASSPPEGGYEQY

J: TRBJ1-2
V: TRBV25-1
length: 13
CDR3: ASAPGQGPSYGYT

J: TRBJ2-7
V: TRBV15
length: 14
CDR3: ATSRGDRVGSYEQY

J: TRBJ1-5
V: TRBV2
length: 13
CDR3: ASRRTDNSNQPQH

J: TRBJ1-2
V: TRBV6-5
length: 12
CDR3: ASSYRRGNYGYT

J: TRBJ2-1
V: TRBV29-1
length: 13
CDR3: SALRLAAGYNEQF

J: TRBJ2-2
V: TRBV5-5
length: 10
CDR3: ASNGQGGELF

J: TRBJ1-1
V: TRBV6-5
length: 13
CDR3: ASSYRVTMNTEAF

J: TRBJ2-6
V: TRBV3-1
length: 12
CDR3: ASSHNPGANVLT

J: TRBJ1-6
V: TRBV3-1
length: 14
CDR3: ASSQGAGARNSPLH

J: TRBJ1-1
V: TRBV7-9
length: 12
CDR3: ASSSSNTDTEAF

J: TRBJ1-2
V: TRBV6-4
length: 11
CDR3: ASSRHWGYGYT

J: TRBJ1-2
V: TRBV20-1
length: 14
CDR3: SARPIERDSTYGYT

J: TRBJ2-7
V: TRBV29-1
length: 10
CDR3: SVEDQGYEQY

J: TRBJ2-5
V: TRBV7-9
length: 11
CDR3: ASSSRATRTQY

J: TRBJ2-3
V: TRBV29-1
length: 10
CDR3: SVEDRRDTQY

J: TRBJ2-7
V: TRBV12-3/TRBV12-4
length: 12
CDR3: ASSLVGGPLEQY

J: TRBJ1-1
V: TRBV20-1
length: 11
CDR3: SARGTGDTEAF

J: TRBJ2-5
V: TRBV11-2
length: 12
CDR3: ASSSYRLQETQY

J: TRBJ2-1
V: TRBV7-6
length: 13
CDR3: ASSFGARDINEQF

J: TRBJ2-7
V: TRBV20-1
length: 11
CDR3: SALGLGNYEQY

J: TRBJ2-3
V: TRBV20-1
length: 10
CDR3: SAMTSRDTQY

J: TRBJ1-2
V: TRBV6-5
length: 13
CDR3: ASTRAGGLNYGYT

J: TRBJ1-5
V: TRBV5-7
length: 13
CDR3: ASSFYVDRARPQH

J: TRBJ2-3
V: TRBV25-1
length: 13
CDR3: ASSEWGQRTDTQY